The 30 T cell receptor beta chains below were found in one sample sequenced in a study of beta chain features in type 1 diabetes. The isolated RNA, all of it, was reverse transcribed, so expressed TCRB transcripts were what got sequenced. Measured with immunoSEQ multiplex PCR; TCRdb has only the in-frame clones, and not every one. There are roughly 300,000 clones in the sample; 9.3% occur only once, and around 1% lies in the top ten. These receptors' targets are unknown. Notes on the study in general: Shorter TCRB CDR3s, moderately but significantly so, marked every one of the four CD4+ subsets in Type 1 diabetes patients.

Sequencing input: central memory CD4+ T cells from blood. The receptors stem from a man aged 25-45 years with type 1 diabetes.

This clone was counted ten times or more. The chain carries TRBV7-9 and TRBJ2-7; D tentatively reads TRBD1 or TRBD2 (5 bases each). Germline V CDR1 and CDR2: SEHNR, FQNEAQ (reference sequence). V was pared by 4 bases and J by 0 bases, with 7 bases between. The CDR3 has 13 residues. CDR3 nucleotide sequence: TGTGCCAGCAGCTCGAGGGGCTCCTACGAGCAGTACTTC. It specifies CASSSRGSYEQYF. Full variable domain (rest looked up from reference TRBV7-9 and TRBJ2-7): DTGVSQNPRHKITKRGQNVTFRCDPISEHNRLYWYRQTLGQGPEFLTYFQNEAQLEKSRLLSDRFSAERPKGSFSTLEIQRTEQGDSAMYLCASSSRGSYEQYFGPGTRLTVT.

This sequence joins TRBV7-9 and TRBJ2-3; D gene uncertain. The CDR3 consists of 14 residues. Trimming cost V 5 bases and J 4 bases, with 13 bases left between them. Germline lookup yields CDR1 SEHNR and CDR2 FQNEAQ (reference sequence). The CDR3 nucleotides read TGTGCCAGCAGCGCTGTCTTAGTGGCAGATACGCAGTATTTT. It yields the protein CASSAVLVADTQYF.

This clone was picked up a small number of times. This chain links TRBV5-1 with TRBJ1-5, with 7 bases identical to TRBD1. This CDR3 is built from 14 residues. V shed 4 bases, J shed 7 bases, and the junction held 8 bases outside the gene matches. Germline assignment: CDR1 SGHRS and CDR2 YFSETQ. The CDR3 region has the DNA TGCGCCAGCAGCCTTACAGGGGTGGGACAGCCCCAGCATTTT. Protein: CASSLTGVGQPQHF.

This clone appeared a few times. The genes are TRBV30 and TRBJ1-1; D is unclear. The V and J ends lost 2 bases and 7 bases respectively, with 11 bases between them. This CDR3 contains 12 residues. In germline, CDR1 is GTSNPN, CDR2 SVGIG (reference sequence). CDR3 region: CAWSWGGYEAFF. The CDR3 nucleotides are TGTGCCTGGAGTTGGGGTGGATATGAAGCTTTCTTT. Filled out from reference TRBV30 and TRBJ1-1, the complete variable domain reads SQTIHQWPATLVQPVGSPLSLECTVEGTSNPNLYWYRQAAGRGLQLLFYSVGIGQISSEVPQNLSASRPQDRQFILSSKKLLLSDSGFYLCAWSWGGYEAFFGQGTRLTVV.

The chain combines TRBV9 with TRBJ2-2, with D hard to call. The V and J ends lost 0 bases and 6 bases respectively, with 6 bases between them. CDR3 length: 13 residues. Per the germline V gene, CDR1 is SGDLS and CDR2 is YYNGEE. CDR3 nucleotide sequence: TGTGCCAGCAGCGTAGTGGGCGCCGGGGAGCTGTTTTTT. Protein product: CASSVVGAGELFF.

This clone occurred many times. The chain uses TRBV11-3 and TRBJ2-1, with D perhaps matching TRBD1 (6 bases). The CDR3 spans 14 residues. V was clipped by 5 bases and J by 5 bases, with 13 bases between them. The germline CDR1 and CDR2 sequences are SGHNT and YENEEA. DNA for the CDR3: TGTGCCAGCAGCCCTTTAACAGGGCACAATGAGCAGTTCTTC. Residues: CASSPLTGHNEQFF.

DNA for the CDR3: TGTGCCAGCAGCGTAGCTCCAGCGGGCCTCAATGAGCAGTTCTTC. The encoded protein is CASSVAPAGLNEQFF. The genes are TRBV9 and TRBJ2-1, with a possible D match to TRBD2 (6 bases). Trimming shortened V by 0 bases and J by 6 bases, and 13 bases separated the two germline ends. There are 15 residues in the CDR3. CDR1 and CDR2 (germline): SGDLS, YYNGEE.

The chain is built from TRBV7-2 and TRBJ2-3, with 7 bases aligning to TRBD2. The CDR3 sequence is 18 residues long. V lost 1 base to trimming and J lost 2 bases; unmatched junction nucleotides: 12. Germline CDR1 reads SGHTA; CDR2 reads FQGNSA. DNA for the CDR3: TGTGCCAGCAGCTTAGGGCAGACGGCTAGCGGTTACACAGATACGCAGTATTTT. It encodes CASSLGQTASGYTDTQYF.

This chain connects TRBV5-1 to TRBJ1-6; maybe TRBD1 (5 bases). V was shortened by 8 bases and J by 7 bases, with 16 bases between the two germline ends. The CDR3 sequence is 14 residues long. The V gene's germline CDR1 is SGHRS and CDR2 YFSETQ. CDR3 in amino acids: CARGVGTVNSPLHF. CDR3 in DNA: TGCGCCAGGGGCGTCGGGACGGTGAATTCACCCCTCCACTTT.

There are a few counts of this clone. The chain links TRBV2 to TRBJ1-5, with unresolved D. Germline assignment: CDR1 SNHLY and CDR2 FYNNEI. Trimming cost V 4 bases and J 3 bases, with 4 bases left between them. The CDR3 is 12 amino acids. CDR3 residues: CASSADNQPQHF. CDR3 bases: TGTGCCAGCAGTGCAGACAATCAGCCCCAGCATTTT.

This clone was found a few times. For the CDR3, the DNA is TGTGCCAGCAGCTTAGCGGTCATCGGGCGGACAGCTAGTTTGGGGACTGAAGCTTTCTTT. Translated: CASSLAVIGRTASLGTEAFF. This chain joins TRBV7-2 and TRBJ1-1, with D possibly TRBD1 on 6 matching bases. Germline CDR1 SGHTA, CDR2 FQGNSA. The CDR3 has 20 amino acids. With 0 bases removed from V and 5 bases from J, the gap between germline ends came to 28 bases.

V usage is TRBV18 and J usage is TRBJ2-7; D possibly corresponds to TRBD1 (5 bases). Per the germline V gene, CDR1 is KGHSH and CDR2 is LQKENI. Trimming stripped 2 bases from V and 6 bases from J, with 14 bases between. CDR3 size: 14 residues. The CDR3 reads CASSPGAQVPEQYF. The CDR3 DNA is TGTGCCAGCTCACCAGGGGCGCAGGTACCCGAGCAGTACTTC. Combining the CDR3 with reference TRBV18 and TRBJ2-7 gives the whole variable domain NAGVMQNPRHLVRRRGQEARLRCSPMKGHSHVYWYRQLPEEGLKFMVYLQKENIIDESGMPKERFSAEFPKEGPSILRIQQVVRGDSAAYFCASSPGAQVPEQYFGPGTRLTVT.

This clone was recorded at least ten times. This chain uses TRBV18 with TRBJ2-1; D is possibly TRBD1 (6 bases). Germline CDR1 KGHSH, CDR2 LQKENI. Trimming removed 5 bases from V and 10 bases from J, with 9 bases in between. The CDR3 has 11 residues. CDR3 nucleotide sequence: TGTGCCAGCTCAGAGGGGACAGAGCAGTTCTTC. Translation gives CASSEGTEQFF.

This clone was detected only a few times. The chain has TRBV7-2 and TRBJ2-7; D not certain. Germline CDR1 reads SGHTA; CDR2 reads FQGNSA. V lost 1 base and J 3 bases, leaving 10 bases between the germline ends. The CDR3 has 14 amino acids. CDR3 nucleotides: TGTGCCAGCAGCTTAGTCGCATCCAACTACGAGCAGTACTTC. This translates into CASSLVASNYEQYF.

This clone was counted only a few times. The sample has other DNA sequences that encode this CDR3 too. DNA for the CDR3: TGTGCCAGCAGCGTCTCAGGGACCAATTCACCCCTCCACTTT. Translation: CASSVSGTNSPLHF. The chain recombines TRBV9 with TRBJ1-6, with D possibly matching TRBD1 (5 bases). CDR1 is SGDLS and CDR2 is YYNGEE in the germline V gene. V was shortened by 2 bases and J by 7 bases, with 10 bases between the two germline ends. There are 14 residues in the CDR3.

This clone was seen only a few times. The V call is TRBV2, the J call TRBJ2-7; D is unclear. CDR1 is SNHLY and CDR2 is FYNNEI in the germline V gene. This CDR3 region has 12 residues. The ends were cut back, 6 bases at V and 3 bases at J, with 9 bases in the middle. Written as DNA, the CDR3 is TGTGCCAGCAGAATGGACGGCTACGAGCAGTACTTC. It is translated as CASRMDGYEQYF.

The CDR3 sequence is CASSLIGVGSPLHF. As DNA, the CDR3 is TGTGCCAGCAGCTTGATAGGGGTAGGCTCACCCCTCCACTTT. The chain is built from TRBV5-6 and TRBJ1-6, with D perhaps TRBD1 (5 bases). The CDR3 has 14 amino acids. V lost 1 base and J 10 bases, leaving 12 bases between the germline ends. Per germline, CDR1 SGHDT and CDR2 YYEEEE.

The chain has TRBV6-5 and TRBJ1-2, with 9 bases identical to TRBD1. With 7 bases clipped from V and 3 bases from J, the junction kept 9 bases outside the gene matches. Germline assignment: CDR1 MNHEY and CDR2 SVGAGI. CDR3 length equals 15 residues. Here the CDR3 DNA reads TGTGCCAGCACTAATACAGGGGGCGCATACTATGGCTACACCTTC. This encodes CASTNTGGAYYGYTF.

V is TRBV9 and J is TRBJ2-3, with D possibly matching TRBD2 (6 bases). The CDR3 totals 16 residues. The V gene lost 0 bases and the J gene lost 6 bases, with 17 bases spanning the gap. The germline V gene encodes CDR1 SGDLS and CDR2 YYNGEE. CDR3 nucleotides: TGTGCCAGCAGCGTAGTCCTCGGGCGGGGACCGGATACGCAGTATTTT. Amino acids: CASSVVLGRGPDTQYF.

This clone was detected a few times. This chain links TRBV30 with TRBJ2-1; 13 positions agree with TRBD2. CDR1 and CDR2 from the germline V gene are GTSNPN and SVGIG (reference sequence). This CDR3 contains 15 residues. The V gene end was trimmed by 3 bases and the J gene end by 4 bases; junction bases not matched to a gene: 3. The CDR3 DNA sequence: TGTGCCTGGAGCCCACTAGCGGGGGGGTACAATGAGCAGTTCTTC. It yields the protein CAWSPLAGGYNEQFF.

The genes are TRBV18 and TRBJ2-3, with TRBD1 matching over 10 bases. Germline V gene data show CDR1 as KGHSH and CDR2 as LQKENI. The length of the CDR3 is 16 residues. With 3 bases clipped from V and 1 base from J, the junction kept 4 bases outside the gene matches. Written as DNA, the CDR3 is TGTGCCAGCTCACCTCCGGGACAGGGGCGCACAGATACGCAGTATTTT. Its protein product is CASSPPGQGRTDTQYF.

The rearrangement uses TRBV2 and TRBJ2-5; the match to TRBD1 covers 8 bases. The CDR3 consists of 14 residues. The germline CDR1 and CDR2 sequences are SNHLY and FYNNEI. J gave up 5 bases and V 7 bases, and 9 bases lay outside the gene matches. The CDR3 sequence is CASTSTGVVETQYF. The CDR3 nucleotides read TGTGCCAGCACCTCGACAGGGGTTGTTGAGACCCAGTACTTC.

This clone was seen more than once but under ten times. The chain employs TRBV27 and TRBJ1-2; tentative D call: TRBD1 (6 bases). This CDR3 comprises 13 residues. Trimming shortened V by 5 bases and J by 7 bases, and 14 bases separated the two germline ends. Germline V gene sequence: CDR1 MNHEY, CDR2 SMNVEV (reference sequence). The CDR3 loop reads CASSRPGEGGYTF. CDR3 sequence (DNA): TGTGCCAGCAGTCGCCCAGGGGAGGGTGGCTACACCTTC.

The chain carries TRBV7-8 and TRBJ2-5, with a tentative D call TRBD2 (6 bases). Germline lookup yields CDR1 SGHVS and CDR2 FQNEAQ. The CDR3 spans 14 residues. With 3 bases removed from V and 9 bases from J, the gap between germline ends came to 17 bases. The CDR3 is CASSFQGAPGAQYF. In DNA form, the CDR3 reads TGTGCCAGCAGCTTCCAAGGGGCTCCGGGGGCCCAGTACTTC.

The table lists this clone with a few counts. This rearrangement joins TRBV2 to TRBJ2-3; TRBD2 agrees at 11 bases. This CDR3 has 15 residues. From germline, CDR1 is SNHLY and CDR2 FYNNEI. J lost 0 bases, V lost 4 bases, and 0 bases had no gene match. The CDR3 DNA reads TGTGCCAGCAGTGTAGCGGGGGGGAGCACAGATACGCAGTATTTT. Translation gives CASSVAGGSTDTQYF. The full variable domain, rest sourced from reference TRBV2 and TRBJ2-3, is EPEVTQTPSHQVTQMGQEVILRCVPISNHLYFYWYRQILGQKVEFLVSFYNNEISEKSEIFDDQFSVERPDGSNFTLKIRSTKLEDSAMYFCASSVAGGSTDTQYFGPGTRLTVL.

In this sample, this clone turned up a few times. The V gene is TRBV5-1, the J gene TRBJ2-3, with 11 bases identical to TRBD2. CDR3 size: 17 residues. CDR1 is SGHRS, CDR2 YFSETQ, per germline. J was trimmed by 9 bases and V by 0 bases; bases with no gene match: 12. This CDR3 reads CASSLDPSGSGGATQYF. DNA for the CDR3: TGCGCCAGCAGCTTGGACCCCTCGGGTAGCGGGGGGGCCACGCAGTATTTT.

This clone came up many times. J is TRBJ1-1 and V is TRBV6-6; a weak D match, TRBD1 (6 bases). This CDR3 comprises 12 residues. Between the trimmed V and J ends, which lost 5 bases and 6 bases, there was a span of 10 bases. The germline V gene has CDR1 MNHNY and CDR2 SVGAGI (reference sequence). CDR3 amino acids: CASSNTGSEAFF. The CDR3 coding sequence is TGTGCCAGCAGTAACACAGGGTCTGAAGCTTTCTTT.

The rearrangement uses TRBV5-6 and TRBJ2-1; D possibly matches TRBD1 or TRBD2 (5 bases each). Germline loops: CDR1 SGHDT, CDR2 YYEEEE. The ends were cut back, 4 bases at V and 8 bases at J, with 13 bases in the middle. There are 13 residues in the CDR3. CDR3 nucleotide sequence: TGTGCCAGCAGCCCGGGACCCCCAGATGAGCAGTTCTTC. Translating gives CASSPGPPDEQFF.

The chain employs TRBV2 and TRBJ1-4; 7 bases map to TRBD1. The CDR3 covers 16 residues. V dropped 4 bases and J dropped 2; count of bases not matched to a gene: 7. The germline V gene has CDR1 SNHLY and CDR2 FYNNEI. Here the CDR3 reads CASSVLMGQTNEKLFF. DNA for the CDR3: TGTGCCAGCAGTGTGTTGATGGGACAGACTAATGAAAAACTGTTTTTT.

This clone was recorded a few times. The chain has TRBV4-3 and TRBJ2-7, with D tentatively TRBD1 (5 bases). This CDR3 is 14 amino acids long. Germline lookup yields CDR1 LGHNA and CDR2 YSLEER. Trimming left V 0 bases short and J 6 bases short, with 12 bases between. The CDR3 DNA reads as TGCGCCAGCAGCCAAGAAGGGGTCTCTACCGAGCAGTACTTC. Translated, it gives CASSQEGVSTEQYF.